This TCR beta chain came from a study of blood T cell repertoires in COVID-19. TCRdb keeps only in-frame clones here, not all; method: immunoSEQ multiplex PCR. Counted here are 150,000 to 200,000 clones, about 86% occurring once; the ten biggest clones make up roughly 8.2%. V was pared by 2 bases and J by 6 bases, with 13 bases between. This CDR3 region has 14 residues. Germline V gene data show CDR1 as KGHSH and CDR2 as LQKENI. V and J are TRBV18 and TRBJ1-1; D may be TRBD1 (6 bases). The sample comprised peripheral blood. This TCR derives from a man aged 55-75 years with acute or convalescent COVID-19. CDR3 in amino acids: CASSPNQGRSEAFF. The CDR3, as DNA: TGTGCCAGCTCACCAAATCAGGGGCGGTCTGAAGCTTTCTTT.